A single T cell receptor beta chain is shown here with its context. Mixed chimerism was transient after nonmyeloablative marrow transplants from related graft donors. The data were taken from a study of Tregs in tolerant kidney transplant recipients. Assay: immunoSEQ multiplex PCR; the TCRdb copy retains only in-frame clones and omits some. This sample yields more than 90,000 clones, of which more than 85% are seen a single time; around 1.5% belongs to the top ten. The input for sequencing was CD4+ T cells from blood (PBMCs), taken 12 months after the transplant. The receptor was isolated from a human patient who received a combined kidney and bone marrow transplant. Some T cells could come from the graft donor.

The CDR3 nucleotides are TGTGCCAGCAGCTCTTCTGCGGGGGTTTACAATGAGCAGTTCTTC. It translates to CASSSSAGVYNEQFF. The J gene is TRBJ2-1, the V gene TRBV7-2; 7 bases match TRBD2. CDR3 length: 15 amino acids. From germline, CDR1 is SGHTA and CDR2 FQGNSA. With V trimmed by 4 bases and J by 4 bases, 7 bases remained unmatched.